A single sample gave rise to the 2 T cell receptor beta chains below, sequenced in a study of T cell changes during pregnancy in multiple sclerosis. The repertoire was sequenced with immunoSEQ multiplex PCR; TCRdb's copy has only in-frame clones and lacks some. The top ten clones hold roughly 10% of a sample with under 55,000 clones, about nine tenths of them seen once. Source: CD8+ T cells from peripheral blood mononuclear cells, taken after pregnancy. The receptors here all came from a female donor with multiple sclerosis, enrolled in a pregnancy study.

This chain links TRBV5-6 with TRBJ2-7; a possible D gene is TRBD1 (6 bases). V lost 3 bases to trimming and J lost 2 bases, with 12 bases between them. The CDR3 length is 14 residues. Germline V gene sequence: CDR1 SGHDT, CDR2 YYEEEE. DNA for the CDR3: TGTGCCAGCAGCTCCGCGACAGGCACCTACGAGCAGTACTTC. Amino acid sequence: CASSSATGTYEQYF.

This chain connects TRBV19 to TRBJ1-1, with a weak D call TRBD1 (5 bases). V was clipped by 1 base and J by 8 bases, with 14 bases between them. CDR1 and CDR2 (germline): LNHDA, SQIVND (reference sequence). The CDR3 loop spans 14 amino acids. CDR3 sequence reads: CASSIASGIFEAFF. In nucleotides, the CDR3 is TGTGCCAGTAGTATAGCCTCAGGGATCTTCGAAGCTTTCTTT.